These T cell receptor beta chains were read from a single sample in a study of blood T cell repertoires in COVID-19. TCRdb's table, derived via immunoSEQ multiplex PCR, lists solely in-frame clones and lacks some. This table has fewer than 50,000 clones, roughly 74% appearing once. The sequenced sample was peripheral blood. The receptor source for this set is a man between 65 and 80 years old with COVID-19, enrolled during active disease. Each CDR3 is given with its conserved first and last residue. The order of the fields is J gene, clone size, D gene, V gene, CDR3 length, CDR3 protein, CDR3 DNA. D genes are given only for firm matches. Clone size is given for some rows only: seen once, a few or many times, or a class if the clone is expanded.

j_call: TRBJ2-1; clone_size: -; d_call: -; v_call: TRBV12-5; cdr3_length: 16; cdr3_aa: CASGLQVSSEYNEQFF; cdr3_nt: TGTGCTAGTGGTTTGCAAGTCTCTAGCGAGTACAATGAGCAGTTCTTC
j_call: TRBJ1-2; clone_size: -; d_call: TRBD1; v_call: TRBV25-1; cdr3_length: 11; cdr3_aa: CARAGGFGYTF; cdr3_nt: TGTGCGAGGGCAGGGGGTTTTGGCTACACCTTC
j_call: TRBJ2-7; clone_size: few; d_call: TRBD2; v_call: TRBV11-3; cdr3_length: 14; cdr3_aa: CASSLSSGSYEQYF; cdr3_nt: TGTGCCAGCAGCTTGTCTAGCGGCTCCTACGAGCAGTACTTC
j_call: TRBJ1-4; clone_size: -; d_call: TRBD1; v_call: TRBV5-4; cdr3_length: 15; cdr3_aa: CASSPDRAGLEKLFF; cdr3_nt: TGTGCCAGCAGCCCGGACAGGGCGGGGTTGGAAAAACTGTTTTTT
j_call: TRBJ2-2; clone_size: -; d_call: TRBD2; v_call: TRBV19; cdr3_length: 17; cdr3_aa: CASSATTSGRSSGELFF; cdr3_nt: TGTGCCAGTAGTGCAACGACTAGCGGGAGATCAAGCGGGGAGCTGTTTTTT
j_call: TRBJ2-3; clone_size: -; d_call: TRBD2; v_call: TRBV25-1; cdr3_length: 15; cdr3_aa: CASSSGGGFTDTQYF; cdr3_nt: TGTGCCAGCAGCTCCGGGGGGGGTTTTACAGATACGCAGTATTTT
j_call: TRBJ1-6; clone_size: -; d_call: -; v_call: TRBV10-3; cdr3_length: 16; cdr3_aa: CAISRTEGVYGSPLHF; cdr3_nt: TGTGCCATCAGCCGGACCGAGGGGGTTTATGGATCACCCCTCCACTTT
j_call: TRBJ1-2; clone_size: -; d_call: TRBD1; v_call: TRBV7-2; cdr3_length: 14; cdr3_aa: CARSGQGGNYGYTF; cdr3_nt: TGTGCCAGGTCGGGACAGGGCGGTAACTATGGCTACACCTTC
j_call: TRBJ1-1; clone_size: -; d_call: TRBD1; v_call: TRBV18; cdr3_length: 12; cdr3_aa: CASSTDRVEAFF; cdr3_nt: TGTGCCAGCTCGACGGACAGGGTTGAAGCTTTCTTT
j_call: TRBJ1-4; clone_size: -; d_call: TRBD1; v_call: TRBV5-1; cdr3_length: 15; cdr3_aa: CASSRQTGSDEKLFF; cdr3_nt: TGCGCCAGCAGTCGACAGACAGGGTCGGATGAAAAACTGTTTTTT
j_call: TRBJ1-1; clone_size: -; d_call: -; v_call: TRBV2; cdr3_length: 16; cdr3_aa: CASNIQARDFDTEAFF; cdr3_nt: TGTGCCAGCAATATTCAAGCCCGGGACTTTGACACTGAAGCTTTCTTT
j_call: TRBJ1-1; clone_size: once; d_call: TRBD1; v_call: TRBV28; cdr3_length: 16; cdr3_aa: CASSLLGDREETEAFF; cdr3_nt: TGTGCCAGCAGTTTACTAGGGGACAGGGAAGAGACTGAAGCTTTCTTT